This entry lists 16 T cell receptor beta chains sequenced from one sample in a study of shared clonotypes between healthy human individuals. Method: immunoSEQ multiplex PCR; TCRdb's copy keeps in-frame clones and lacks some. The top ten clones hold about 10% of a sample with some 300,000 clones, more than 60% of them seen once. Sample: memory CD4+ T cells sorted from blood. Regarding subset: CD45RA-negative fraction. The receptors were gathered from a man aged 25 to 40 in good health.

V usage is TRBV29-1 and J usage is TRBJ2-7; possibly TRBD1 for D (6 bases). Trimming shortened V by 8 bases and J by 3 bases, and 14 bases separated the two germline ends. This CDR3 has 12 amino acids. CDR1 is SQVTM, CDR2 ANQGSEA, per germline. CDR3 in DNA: TGCAGCATATGGGACAAACTCTACGAGCAGTACTTC. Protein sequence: CSIWDKLYEQYF.

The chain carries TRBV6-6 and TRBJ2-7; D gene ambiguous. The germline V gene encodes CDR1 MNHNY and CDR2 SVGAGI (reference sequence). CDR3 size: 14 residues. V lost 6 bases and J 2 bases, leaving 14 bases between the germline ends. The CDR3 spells CASRSRALTYEQYF. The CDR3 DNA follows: TGTGCCAGCAGGTCTCGGGCGCTCACCTACGAGCAGTACTTC.

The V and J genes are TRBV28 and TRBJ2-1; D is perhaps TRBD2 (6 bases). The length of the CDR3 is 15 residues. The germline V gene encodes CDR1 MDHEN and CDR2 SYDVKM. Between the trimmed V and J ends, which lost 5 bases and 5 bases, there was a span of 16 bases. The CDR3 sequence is CASSIAEGVNNEQFF. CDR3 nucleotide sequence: TGTGCCAGCAGTATAGCGGAAGGGGTCAACAATGAGCAGTTCTTC. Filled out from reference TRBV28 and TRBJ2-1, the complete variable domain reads DVKVTQSSRYLVKRTGEKVFLECVQDMDHENMFWYRQDPGLGLRLIYFSYDVKMKEKGDIPEGYSVSREKKERFSLILESASTNQTSMYLCASSIAEGVNNEQFFGPGTRLTVL.

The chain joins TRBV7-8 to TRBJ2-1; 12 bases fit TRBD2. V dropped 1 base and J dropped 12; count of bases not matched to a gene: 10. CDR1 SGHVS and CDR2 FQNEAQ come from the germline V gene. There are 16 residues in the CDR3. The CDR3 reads CASSLGVPSGRARQFF. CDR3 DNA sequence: TGTGCCAGCAGCTTAGGGGTTCCTAGCGGGAGGGCCCGGCAGTTCTTC.

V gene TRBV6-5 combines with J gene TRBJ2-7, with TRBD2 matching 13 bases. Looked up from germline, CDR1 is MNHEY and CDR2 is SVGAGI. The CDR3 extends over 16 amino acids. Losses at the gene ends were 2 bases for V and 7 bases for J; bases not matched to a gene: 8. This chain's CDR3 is CASSYLTSGRPGEQYF. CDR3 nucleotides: TGTGCCAGCAGTTACCTGACTAGCGGGAGGCCTGGAGAGCAGTACTTC.

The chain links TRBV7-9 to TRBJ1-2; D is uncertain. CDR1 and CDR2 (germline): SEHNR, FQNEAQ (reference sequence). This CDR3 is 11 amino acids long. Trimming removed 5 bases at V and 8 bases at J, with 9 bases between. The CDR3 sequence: CASSGARGYTF. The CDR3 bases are TGTGCCAGCAGCGGCGCAAGGGGCTACACCTTC.

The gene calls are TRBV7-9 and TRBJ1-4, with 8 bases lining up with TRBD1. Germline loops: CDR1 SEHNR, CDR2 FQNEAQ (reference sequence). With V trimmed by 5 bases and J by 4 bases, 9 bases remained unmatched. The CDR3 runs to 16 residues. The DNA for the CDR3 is TGTGCCAGCAGCAAACGCAGGACAGGGCTTAATGAAAAACTGTTTTTT. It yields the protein CASSKRRTGLNEKLFF.

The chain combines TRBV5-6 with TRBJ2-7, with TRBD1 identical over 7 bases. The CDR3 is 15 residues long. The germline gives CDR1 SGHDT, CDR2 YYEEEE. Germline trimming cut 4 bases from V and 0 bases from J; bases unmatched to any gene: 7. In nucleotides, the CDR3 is TGTGCCAGCAGCCCAGGGGACAGAGACTCCTACGAGCAGTACTTC. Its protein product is CASSPGDRDSYEQYF.

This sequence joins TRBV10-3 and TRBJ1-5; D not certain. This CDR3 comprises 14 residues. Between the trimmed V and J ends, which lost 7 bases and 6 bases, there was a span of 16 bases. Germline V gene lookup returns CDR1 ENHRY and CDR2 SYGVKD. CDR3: CAIKRPRSPQPQHF. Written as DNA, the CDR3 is TGTGCCATCAAACGGCCCCGCTCCCCTCAGCCCCAGCATTTT.

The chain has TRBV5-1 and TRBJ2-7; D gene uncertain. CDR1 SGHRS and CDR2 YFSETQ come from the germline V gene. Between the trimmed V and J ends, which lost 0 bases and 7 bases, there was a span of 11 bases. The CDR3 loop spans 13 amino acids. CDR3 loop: CASSLESRLEQYF. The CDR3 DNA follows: TGCGCCAGCAGCTTGGAATCTCGGTTGGAGCAGTACTTC.

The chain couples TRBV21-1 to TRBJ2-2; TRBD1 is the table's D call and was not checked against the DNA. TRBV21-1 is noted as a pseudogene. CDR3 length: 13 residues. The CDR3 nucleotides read TGTGCCGGACAGAGGGAATGGACCGGGGAGCTGTTTTTT. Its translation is CAGQREWTGELFF.

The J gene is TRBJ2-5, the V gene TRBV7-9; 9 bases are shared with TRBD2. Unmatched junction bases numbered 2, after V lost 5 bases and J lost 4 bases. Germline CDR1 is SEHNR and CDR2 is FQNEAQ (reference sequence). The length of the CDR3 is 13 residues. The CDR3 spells CASSQTSGETQYF. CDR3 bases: TGTGCCAGCAGCCAGACTAGCGGAGAGACCCAGTACTTC.

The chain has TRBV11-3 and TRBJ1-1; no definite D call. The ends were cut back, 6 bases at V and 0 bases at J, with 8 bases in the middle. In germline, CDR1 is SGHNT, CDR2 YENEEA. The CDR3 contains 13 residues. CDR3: CASSTSMNTEAFF. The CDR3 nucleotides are TGTGCCAGCAGTACGAGCATGAACACTGAAGCTTTCTTT.

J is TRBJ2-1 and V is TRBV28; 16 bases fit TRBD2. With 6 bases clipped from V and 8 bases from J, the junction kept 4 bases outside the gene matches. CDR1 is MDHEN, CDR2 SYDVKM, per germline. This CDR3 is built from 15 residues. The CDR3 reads CASRGTSGRGDEQFF. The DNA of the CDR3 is TGTGCCAGCAGGGGGACTAGCGGGAGGGGAGATGAGCAGTTCTTC. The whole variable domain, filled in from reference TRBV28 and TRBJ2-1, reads DVKVTQSSRYLVKRTGEKVFLECVQDMDHENMFWYRQDPGLGLRLIYFSYDVKMKEKGDIPEGYSVSREKKERFSLILESASTNQTSMYLCASRGTSGRGDEQFFGPGTRLTVL.

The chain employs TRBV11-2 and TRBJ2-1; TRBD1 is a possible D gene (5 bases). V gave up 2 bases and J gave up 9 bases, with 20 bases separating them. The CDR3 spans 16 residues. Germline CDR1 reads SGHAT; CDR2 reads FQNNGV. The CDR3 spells CASSLRLAAVQGEQFF. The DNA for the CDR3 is TGTGCCAGCAGCTTACGACTGGCCGCCGTTCAGGGTGAGCAGTTCTTC.

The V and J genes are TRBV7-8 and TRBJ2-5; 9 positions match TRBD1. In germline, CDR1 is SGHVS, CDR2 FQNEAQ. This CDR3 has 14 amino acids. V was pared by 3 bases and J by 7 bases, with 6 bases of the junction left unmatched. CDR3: CASSLDRGVVTQYF. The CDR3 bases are TGTGCCAGCAGCTTGGACAGGGGTGTCGTGACCCAGTACTTC.